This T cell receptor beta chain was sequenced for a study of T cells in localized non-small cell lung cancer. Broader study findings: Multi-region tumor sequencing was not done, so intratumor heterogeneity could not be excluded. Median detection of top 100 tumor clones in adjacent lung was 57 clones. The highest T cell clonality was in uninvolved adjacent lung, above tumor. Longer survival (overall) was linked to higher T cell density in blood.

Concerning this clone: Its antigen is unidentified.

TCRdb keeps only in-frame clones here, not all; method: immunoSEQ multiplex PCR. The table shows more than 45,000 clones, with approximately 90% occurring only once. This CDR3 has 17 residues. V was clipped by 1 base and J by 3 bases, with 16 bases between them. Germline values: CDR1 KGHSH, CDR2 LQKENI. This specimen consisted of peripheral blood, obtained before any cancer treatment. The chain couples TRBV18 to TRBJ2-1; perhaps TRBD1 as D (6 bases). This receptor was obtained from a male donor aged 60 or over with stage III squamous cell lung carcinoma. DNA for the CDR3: TGTGCCAGCTCACCACAACAGGGCCGGACCTACTACAATGAGCAGTTCTTC. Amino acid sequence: CASSPQQGRTYYNEQFF.